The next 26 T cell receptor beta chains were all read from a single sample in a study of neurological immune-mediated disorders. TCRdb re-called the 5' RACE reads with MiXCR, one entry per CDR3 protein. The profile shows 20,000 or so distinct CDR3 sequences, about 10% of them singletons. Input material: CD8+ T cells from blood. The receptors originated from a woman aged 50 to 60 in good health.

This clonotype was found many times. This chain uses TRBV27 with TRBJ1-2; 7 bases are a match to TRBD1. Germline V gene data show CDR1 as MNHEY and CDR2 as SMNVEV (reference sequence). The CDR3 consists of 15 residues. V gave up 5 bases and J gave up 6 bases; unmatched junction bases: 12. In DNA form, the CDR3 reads TGTGCCAGCAGTCCTCGGGACAGTCCCTCGGATGGCTACACCTTC. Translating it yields CASSPRDSPSDGYTF.

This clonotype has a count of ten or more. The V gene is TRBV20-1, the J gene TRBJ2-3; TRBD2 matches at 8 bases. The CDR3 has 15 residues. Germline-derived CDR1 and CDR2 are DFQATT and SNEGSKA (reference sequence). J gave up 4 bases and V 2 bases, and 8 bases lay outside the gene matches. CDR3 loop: CSARRRLAGADTQYF. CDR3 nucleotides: TGCAGTGCTAGAAGGCGGCTAGCGGGCGCAGATACGCAGTATTTT.

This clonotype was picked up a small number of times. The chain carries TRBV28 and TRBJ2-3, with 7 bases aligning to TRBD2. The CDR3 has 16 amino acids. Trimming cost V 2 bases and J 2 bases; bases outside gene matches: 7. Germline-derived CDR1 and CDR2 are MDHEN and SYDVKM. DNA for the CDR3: TGTGCCAGCAGTTTACTGGAGGGAGGGCCCACAGATACGCAGTATTTT. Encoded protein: CASSLLEGGPTDTQYF. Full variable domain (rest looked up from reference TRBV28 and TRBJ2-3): DVKVTQSSRYLVKRTGEKVFLECVQDMDHENMFWYRQDPGLGLRLIYFSYDVKMKEKGDIPEGYSVSREKKERFSLILESASTNQTSMYLCASSLLEGGPTDTQYFGPGTRLTVL.

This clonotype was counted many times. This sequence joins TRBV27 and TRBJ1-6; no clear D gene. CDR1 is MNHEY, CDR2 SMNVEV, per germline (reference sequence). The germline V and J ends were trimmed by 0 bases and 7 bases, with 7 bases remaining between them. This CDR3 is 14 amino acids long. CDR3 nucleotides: TGTGCCAGCAGTTTATCGGGTCTCAATTCACCCCTCCACTTT. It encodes CASSLSGLNSPLHF.

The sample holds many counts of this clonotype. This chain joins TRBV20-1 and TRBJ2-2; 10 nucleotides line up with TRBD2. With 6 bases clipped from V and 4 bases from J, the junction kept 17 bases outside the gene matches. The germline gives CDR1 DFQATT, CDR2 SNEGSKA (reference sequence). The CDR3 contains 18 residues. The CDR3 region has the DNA TGCAGTGCCCCGAGGGAGGCTAGCGGGAGACTGGGCACCGGGGAGCTGTTTTTT. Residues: CSAPREASGRLGTGELFF.

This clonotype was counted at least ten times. The CDR3, as DNA: TGTGCCAGCAGTCCGACTAGCGGGAGCACCCAGTTCGCCGGGGAGCTGTTTTTT. Translated: CASSPTSGSTQFAGELFF. The V call is TRBV5-5, the J call TRBJ2-2, with 12 bases lining up with TRBD2. Germline V gives CDR1 SGHKS, CDR2 YYEKEE (reference sequence). V lost 5 bases, J lost 6 bases, and 14 bases stayed unmatched. The CDR3 contains 18 residues.

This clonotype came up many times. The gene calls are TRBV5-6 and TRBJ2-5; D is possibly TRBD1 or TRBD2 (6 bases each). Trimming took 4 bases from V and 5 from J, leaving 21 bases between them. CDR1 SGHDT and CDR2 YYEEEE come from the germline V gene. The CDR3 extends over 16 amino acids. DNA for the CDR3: TGTGCCAGCAGCCTAACGGGTCGGGGGCTATGGGAGACCCAGTACTTC. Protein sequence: CASSLTGRGLWETQYF.

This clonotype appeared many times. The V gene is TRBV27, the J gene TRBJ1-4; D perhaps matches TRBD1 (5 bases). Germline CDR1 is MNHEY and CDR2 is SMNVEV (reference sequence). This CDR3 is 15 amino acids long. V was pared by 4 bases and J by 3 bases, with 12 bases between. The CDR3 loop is CASSYDRGANEKLFF. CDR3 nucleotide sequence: TGTGCCAGCAGTTACGACAGAGGGGCTAATGAAAAACTGTTTTTT. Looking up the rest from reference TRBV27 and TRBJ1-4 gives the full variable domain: EAQVTQNPRYLITVTGKKLTVTCSQNMNHEYMSWYRQDPGLGLRQIYYSMNVEVTDKGDVPEGYKVSRKEKRNFPLILESPSPNQTSLYFCASSYDRGANEKLFFGSGTQLSVL.

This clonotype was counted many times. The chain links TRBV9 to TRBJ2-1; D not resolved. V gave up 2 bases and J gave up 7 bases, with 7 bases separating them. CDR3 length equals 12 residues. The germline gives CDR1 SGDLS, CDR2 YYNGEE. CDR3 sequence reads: CASSVMRNEQFF. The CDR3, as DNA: TGTGCCAGCAGCGTGATGCGGAATGAGCAGTTCTTC.

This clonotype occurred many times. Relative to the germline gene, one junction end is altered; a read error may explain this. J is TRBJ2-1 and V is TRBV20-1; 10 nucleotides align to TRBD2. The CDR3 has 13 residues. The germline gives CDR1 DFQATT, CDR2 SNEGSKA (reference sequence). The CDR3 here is CSARAGGPAEQFF. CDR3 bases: TGCAGTGCCAGAGCGGGAGGGCCTGCTGAGCAGTTCTTC.

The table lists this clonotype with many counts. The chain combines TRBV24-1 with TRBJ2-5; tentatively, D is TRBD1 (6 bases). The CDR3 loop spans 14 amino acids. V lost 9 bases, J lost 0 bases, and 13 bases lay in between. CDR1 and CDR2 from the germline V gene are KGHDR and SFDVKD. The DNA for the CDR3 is TGTGCCACCCGGGGTGGGGGCTACCAAGAGACCCAGTACTTC. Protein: CATRGGGYQETQYF.

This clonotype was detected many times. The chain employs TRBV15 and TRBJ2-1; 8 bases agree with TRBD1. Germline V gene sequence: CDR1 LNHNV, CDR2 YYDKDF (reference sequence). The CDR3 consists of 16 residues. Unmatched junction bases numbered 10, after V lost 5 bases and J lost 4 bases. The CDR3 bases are TGTGCCACCAGCGCTAGGACAGGGCCTAATTACAATGAGCAGTTCTTC. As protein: CATSARTGPNYNEQFF.

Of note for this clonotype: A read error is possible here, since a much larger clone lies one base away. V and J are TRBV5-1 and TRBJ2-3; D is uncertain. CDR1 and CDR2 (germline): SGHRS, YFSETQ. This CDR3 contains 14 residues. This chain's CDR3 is CANSLVAGTDTQYF. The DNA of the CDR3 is TGCGCCAACAGCTTGGTTGCGGGCACAGATACGCAGTATTTT.

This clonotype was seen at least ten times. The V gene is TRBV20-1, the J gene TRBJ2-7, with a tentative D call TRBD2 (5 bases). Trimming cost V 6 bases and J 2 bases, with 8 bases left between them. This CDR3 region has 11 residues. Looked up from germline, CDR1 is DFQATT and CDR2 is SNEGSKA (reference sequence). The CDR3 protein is CSARTAYEQYF. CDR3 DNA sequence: TGCAGTGCACGGACTGCCTACGAGCAGTACTTC.

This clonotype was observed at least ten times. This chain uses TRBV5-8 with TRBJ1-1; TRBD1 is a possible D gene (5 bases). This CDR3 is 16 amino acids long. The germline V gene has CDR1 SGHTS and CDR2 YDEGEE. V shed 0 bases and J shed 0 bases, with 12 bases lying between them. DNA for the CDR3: TGTGCCAGCAGCTTGGGGGGGGACCACCTGAACACTGAAGCTTTCTTT. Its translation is CASSLGGDHLNTEAFF.

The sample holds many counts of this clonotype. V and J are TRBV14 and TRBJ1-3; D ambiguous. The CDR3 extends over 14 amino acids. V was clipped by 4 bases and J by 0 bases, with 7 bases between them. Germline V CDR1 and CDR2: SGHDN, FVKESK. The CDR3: CASSPTGSGNTIYF. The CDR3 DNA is TGTGCCAGCAGCCCTACTGGCTCTGGAAACACCATATATTTT.

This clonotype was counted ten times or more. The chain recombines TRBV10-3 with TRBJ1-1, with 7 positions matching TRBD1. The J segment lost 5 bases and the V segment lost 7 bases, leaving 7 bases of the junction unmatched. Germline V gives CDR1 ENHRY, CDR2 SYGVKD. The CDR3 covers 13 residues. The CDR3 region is CAIIRDSGTEAFF. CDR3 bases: TGTGCCATCATCCGGGACAGCGGAACTGAAGCTTTCTTT.

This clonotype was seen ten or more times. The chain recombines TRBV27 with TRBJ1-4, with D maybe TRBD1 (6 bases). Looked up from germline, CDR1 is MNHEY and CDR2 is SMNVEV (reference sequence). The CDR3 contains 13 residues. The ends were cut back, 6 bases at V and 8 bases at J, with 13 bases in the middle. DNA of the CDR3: TGTGCCAGCAGCTGGGACATGGGGGAAAAACTGTTTTTT. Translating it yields CASSWDMGEKLFF.

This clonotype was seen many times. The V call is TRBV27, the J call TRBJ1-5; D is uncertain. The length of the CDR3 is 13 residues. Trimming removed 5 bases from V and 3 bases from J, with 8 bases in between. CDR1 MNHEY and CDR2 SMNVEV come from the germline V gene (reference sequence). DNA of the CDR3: TGTGCCAGCAGTGGCAGTGACAATCAGCCCCAGCATTTT. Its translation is CASSGSDNQPQHF.

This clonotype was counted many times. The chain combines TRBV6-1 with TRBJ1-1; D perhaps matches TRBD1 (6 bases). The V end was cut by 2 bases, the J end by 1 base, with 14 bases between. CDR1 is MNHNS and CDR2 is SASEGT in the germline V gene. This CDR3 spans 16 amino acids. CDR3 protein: CASSEHVSRGNTEAFF. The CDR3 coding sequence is TGTGCCAGCAGTGAACACGTCTCCAGGGGGAACACTGAAGCTTTCTTT.

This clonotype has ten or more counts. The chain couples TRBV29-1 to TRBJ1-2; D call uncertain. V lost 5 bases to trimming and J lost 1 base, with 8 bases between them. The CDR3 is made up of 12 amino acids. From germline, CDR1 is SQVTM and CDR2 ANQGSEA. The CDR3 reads CSVNRVNYGYTF. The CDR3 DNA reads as TGCAGCGTTAATAGGGTTAACTATGGCTACACCTTC.

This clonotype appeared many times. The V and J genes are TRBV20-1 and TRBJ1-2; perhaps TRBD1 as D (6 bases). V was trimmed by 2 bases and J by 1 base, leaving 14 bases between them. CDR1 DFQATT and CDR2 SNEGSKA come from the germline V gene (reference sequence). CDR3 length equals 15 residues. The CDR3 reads CSARTPDRSNYGYTF. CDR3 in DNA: TGCAGTGCTAGAACACCCGACAGGAGTAACTATGGCTACACCTTC.

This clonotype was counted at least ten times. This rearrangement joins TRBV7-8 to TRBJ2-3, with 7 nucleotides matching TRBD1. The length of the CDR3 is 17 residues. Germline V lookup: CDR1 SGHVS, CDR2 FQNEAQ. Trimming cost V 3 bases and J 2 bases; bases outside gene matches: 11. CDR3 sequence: CASSFARQGFDTDTQYF. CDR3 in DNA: TGTGCCAGCAGCTTCGCCCGACAGGGTTTTGACACAGATACGCAGTATTTT. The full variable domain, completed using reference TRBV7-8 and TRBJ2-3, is GAGVSQSPRYKVAKRGQDVALRCDPISGHVSLFWYQQALGQGPEFLTYFQNEAQLDKSGLPSDRFFAERPEGSVSTLKIQRTQQEDSAVYLCASSFARQGFDTDTQYFGPGTRLTVL.

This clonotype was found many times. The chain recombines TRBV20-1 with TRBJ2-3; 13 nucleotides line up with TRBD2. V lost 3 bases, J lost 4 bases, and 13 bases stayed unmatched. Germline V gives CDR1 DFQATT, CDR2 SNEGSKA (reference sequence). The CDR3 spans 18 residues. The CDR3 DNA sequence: TGCAGTGCTAGCGACACCCAACTAGCGGGGGGGCCCCCAGATACGCAGTATTTT. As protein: CSASDTQLAGGPPDTQYF.

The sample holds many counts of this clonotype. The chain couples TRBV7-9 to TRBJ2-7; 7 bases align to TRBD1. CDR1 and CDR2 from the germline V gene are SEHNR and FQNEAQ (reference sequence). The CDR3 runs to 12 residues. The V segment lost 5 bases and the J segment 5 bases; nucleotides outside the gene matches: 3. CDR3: CASSLTGDEQYF. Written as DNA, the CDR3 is TGTGCCAGCAGCCTAACAGGGGACGAGCAGTACTTC.

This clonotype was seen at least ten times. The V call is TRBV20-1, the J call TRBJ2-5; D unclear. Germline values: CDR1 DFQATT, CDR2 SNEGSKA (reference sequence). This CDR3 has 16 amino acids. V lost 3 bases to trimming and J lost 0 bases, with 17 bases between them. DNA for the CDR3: TGCAGTGCTAGGGGTCATCAAGAGGTGTACCAAGAGACCCAGTACTTC. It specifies CSARGHQEVYQETQYF.